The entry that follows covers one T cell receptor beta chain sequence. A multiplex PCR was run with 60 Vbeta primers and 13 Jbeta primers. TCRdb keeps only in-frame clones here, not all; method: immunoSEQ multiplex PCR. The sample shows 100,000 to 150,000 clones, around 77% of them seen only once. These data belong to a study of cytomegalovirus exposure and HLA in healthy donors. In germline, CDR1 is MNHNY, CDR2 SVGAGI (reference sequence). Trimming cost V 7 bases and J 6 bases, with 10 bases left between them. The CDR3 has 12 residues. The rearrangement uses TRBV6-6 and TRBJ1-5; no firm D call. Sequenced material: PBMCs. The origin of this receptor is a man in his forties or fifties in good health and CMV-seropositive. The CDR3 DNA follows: TGTGCCAGCACCCTACTCGGTCAGCCCCAGCATTTT. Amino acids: CASTLLGQPQHF.